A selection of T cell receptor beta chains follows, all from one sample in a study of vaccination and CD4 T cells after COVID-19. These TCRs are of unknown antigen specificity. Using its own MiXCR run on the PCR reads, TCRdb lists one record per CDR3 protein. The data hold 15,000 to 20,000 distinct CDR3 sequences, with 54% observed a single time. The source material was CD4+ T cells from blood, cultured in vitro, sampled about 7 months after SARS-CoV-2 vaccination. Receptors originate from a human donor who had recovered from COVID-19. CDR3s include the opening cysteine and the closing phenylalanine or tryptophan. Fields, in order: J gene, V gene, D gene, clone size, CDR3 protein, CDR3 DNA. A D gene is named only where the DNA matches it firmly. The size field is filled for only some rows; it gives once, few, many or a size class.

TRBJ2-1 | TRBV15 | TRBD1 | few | CATSLQGTRNNEQFF | TGTGCCACCAGCCTACAGGGGACAAGGAACAATGAGCAGTTCTTC
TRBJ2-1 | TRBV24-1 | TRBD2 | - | CATSDSSSGRAVEQFF | TGTGCCACCAGTGATTCTTCTAGCGGGAGGGCGGTTGAGCAGTTCTTC
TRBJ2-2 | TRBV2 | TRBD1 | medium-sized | CASREQGASTGELFF | TGTGCCAGCAGGGAACAGGGGGCGAGCACCGGGGAGCTGTTTTTT
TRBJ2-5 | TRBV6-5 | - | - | CASSYSSTLNYQETQYF | TGTGCCAGCAGTTACTCGAGTACACTAAACTACCAAGAGACCCAGTACTTC
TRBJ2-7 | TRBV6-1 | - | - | CASSRYGPHYEQYF | TGTGCCAGCAGTCGGTACGGACCTCACTACGAGCAGTACTTC
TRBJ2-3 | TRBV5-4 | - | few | CASSLKGPTDTQYF | TGTGCCAGCAGCTTGAAGGGGCCCACAGATACGCAGTATTTT
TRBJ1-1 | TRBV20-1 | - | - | CSARRAIEAFF | TGCAGTGCTAGGCGGGCCATTGAAGCTTTCTTT
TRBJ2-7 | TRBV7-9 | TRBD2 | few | CASSFGGEGYEQYF | TGTGCCAGCAGCTTTGGCGGGGAGGGATACGAGCAGTACTTC
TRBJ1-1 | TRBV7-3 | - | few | CASSRQMNTEAFF | TGTGCCAGCAGCCGACAGATGAACACTGAAGCTTTCTTT
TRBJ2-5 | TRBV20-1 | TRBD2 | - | CSAREEGGVGETQYF | TGCAGTGCTAGAGAGGAGGGAGGGGTTGGAGAGACCCAGTACTTC
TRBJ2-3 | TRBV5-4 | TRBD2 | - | CASSTGGAQRDTQYF | TGTGCCAGCAGCACGGGGGGGGCGCAACGAGATACGCAGTATTTT
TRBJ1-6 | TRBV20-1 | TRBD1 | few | CSARDRGNSPLHF | TGCAGTGCTAGGGACAGGGGAAATTCACCCCTCCACTTT
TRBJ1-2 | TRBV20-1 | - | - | CSADYSFGSYTF | TGCAGTGCCGATTATTCATTTGGGAGCTACACCTTC
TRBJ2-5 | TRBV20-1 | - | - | CSAAYQGYQETQYF | TGCAGTGCCGCTTACCAGGGATACCAAGAGACCCAGTACTTC
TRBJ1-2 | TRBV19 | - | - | CARYLRGDYGYTF | TGTGCCAGATATCTGCGGGGGGACTATGGCTACACCTTC
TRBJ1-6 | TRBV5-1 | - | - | CASSQQGRDSPLHF | TGCGCCAGCAGCCAACAAGGTCGTGATTCACCCCTCCACTTT
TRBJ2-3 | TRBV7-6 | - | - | CASSFRWDTQYF | TGTGCCAGCAGCTTTCGATGGGATACGCAGTATTTT
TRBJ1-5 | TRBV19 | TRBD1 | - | CASRSVGQGENQPQHF | TGTGCCAGTAGAAGTGTGGGACAGGGGGAGAATCAGCCCCAGCATTTT
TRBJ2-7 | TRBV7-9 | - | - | CASSLDLSYEQYF | TGTGCCAGCAGCTTAGACCTATCCTACGAGCAGTACTTC
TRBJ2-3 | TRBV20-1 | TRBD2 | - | CSAGLAGADTQYF | TGCAGTGCAGGACTAGCGGGAGCAGATACGCAGTATTTT
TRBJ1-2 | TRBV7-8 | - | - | CASSFTGSYGYTF | TGTGCCAGCAGCTTTACAGGGAGCTATGGCTACACCTTC
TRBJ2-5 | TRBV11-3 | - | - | CASSSSHLNQETQYF | TGTGCCAGCAGCTCATCCCATCTCAACCAAGAGACCCAGTACTTC
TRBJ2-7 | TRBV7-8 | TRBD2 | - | CASSLARLADYEQYF | TGTGCCAGCAGCTTAGCCCGACTAGCGGACTACGAGCAGTACTTC
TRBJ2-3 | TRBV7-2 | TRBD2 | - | CASSLGLAGDGQYF | TGTGCCAGCAGCTTGGGACTAGCGGGAGACGGGCAGTATTTT
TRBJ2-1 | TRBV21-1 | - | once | CASSIGWGTSGPSSYNEQFF | TGTGCCAGCAGCATCGGTTGGGGGACTAGCGGGCCCAGCTCCTACAATGAGCAGTTCTTC
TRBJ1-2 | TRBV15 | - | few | CATSRAKSNYGYTF | TGTGCCACCAGCAGAGCGAAGTCTAACTATGGCTACACCTTC
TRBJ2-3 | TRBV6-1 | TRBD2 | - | CASSPPGTSPDTQYF | TGTGCCAGCAGTCCCCCCGGGACTAGCCCAGATACGCAGTATTTT
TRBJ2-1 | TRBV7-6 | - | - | CASSLLDEQFF | TGTGCCAGCAGCTTATTGGATGAGCAGTTCTTC
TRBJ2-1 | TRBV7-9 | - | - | CASSLGRQEQFF | TGTGCCAGCAGCTTAGGGCGCCAAGAGCAGTTCTTC
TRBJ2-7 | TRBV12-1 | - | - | CASSSDLGYFPSYEQYF | TGTGCCAGCAGCTCTGATTTGGGGTACTTCCCCTCCTACGAGCAGTACTTC
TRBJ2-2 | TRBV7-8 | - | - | CASSLALLARNTGELFF | TGTGCCAGCAGCTTAGCGCTTTTAGCCCGGAACACCGGGGAGCTGTTTTTT
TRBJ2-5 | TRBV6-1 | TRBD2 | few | CASRGGTSGEETQYF | TGTGCCAGCAGGGGAGGGACTAGCGGTGAAGAGACCCAGTACTTC
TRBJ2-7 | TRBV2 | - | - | CASSESAYEQYF | TGTGCCAGCAGTGAATCCGCATACGAGCAGTACTTC
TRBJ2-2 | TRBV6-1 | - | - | CASSESALSGNTGELFF | TGTGCCAGCAGTGAATCTGCGCTGTCAGGGAACACCGGGGAGCTGTTTTTT
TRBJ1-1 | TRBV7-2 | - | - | CASSLVVGGEAFF | TGTGCCAGCAGCTTAGTTGTGGGAGGTGAAGCTTTCTTT
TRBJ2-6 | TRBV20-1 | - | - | CSAPGDGANVLTF | TGCAGTGCTCCAGGGGATGGGGCCAACGTCCTGACTTTC
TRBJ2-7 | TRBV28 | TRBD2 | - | CASIKGLGEYEQYF | TGTGCCAGCATCAAGGGACTAGGGGAGTACGAGCAGTACTTC
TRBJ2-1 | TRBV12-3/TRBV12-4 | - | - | CASSSSGYNEQFF | TGTGCCAGCAGTTCGTCGGGGTACAATGAGCAGTTCTTC
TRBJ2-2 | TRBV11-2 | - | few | CASRPRNSAGELFF | TGTGCCAGCAGACCCAGAAATAGCGCTGGGGAGCTGTTTTTT
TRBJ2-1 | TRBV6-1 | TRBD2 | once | CASSRRTSGSYIYNEQFF | TGTGCCAGCAGCCGACGGACTAGCGGGAGCTATATCTACAATGAGCAGTTCTTC
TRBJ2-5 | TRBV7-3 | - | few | CASSLISGGTQYF | TGTGCCAGCAGCTTAATCTCCGGCGGGACCCAGTACTTC
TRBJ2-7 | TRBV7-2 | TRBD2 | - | CASSLSPSGDSYEQYF | TGTGCCAGCAGCTTATCCCCTAGCGGGGATTCCTACGAGCAGTACTTC
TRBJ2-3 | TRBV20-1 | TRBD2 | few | CSASGRLAGDTDTQYF | TGCAGTGCTAGTGGACGACTAGCGGGGGACACAGATACGCAGTATTTT
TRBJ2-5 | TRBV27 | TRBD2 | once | CASSSSYSGGTETQYF | TGTGCCAGCAGTTCGTCATATAGCGGGGGGACGGAGACCCAGTACTTC
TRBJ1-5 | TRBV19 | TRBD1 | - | CASSMGPGQGYIADQPQHF | TGTGCCAGTAGTATGGGACCGGGACAGGGATATATCGCGGATCAGCCCCAGCATTTT
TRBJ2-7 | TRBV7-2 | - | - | CASSLGETYEQYF | TGTGCCAGCAGCTTGGGGGAAACCTACGAGCAGTACTTC
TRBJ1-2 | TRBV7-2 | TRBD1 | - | CASSRTGVNGYTF | TGTGCCAGCAGCCGTACAGGGGTAAATGGCTACACCTTC
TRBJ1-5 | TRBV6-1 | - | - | CASSGSKVNQPQHF | TGTGCCAGCAGTGGGTCTAAGGTAAACCAGCCCCAGCATTTT
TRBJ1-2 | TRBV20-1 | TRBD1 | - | CSAFKGDRVGYGYTF | TGCAGTGCTTTCAAAGGGGACAGGGTTGGCTATGGCTACACCTTC
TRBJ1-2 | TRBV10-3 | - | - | CATEGGEGYGYTF | TGTGCCACTGAGGGTGGGGAGGGCTATGGCTACACCTTC
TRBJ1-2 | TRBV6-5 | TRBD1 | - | CASSYSSSGDRDRGYTF | TGTGCCAGCAGTTACTCATCGAGCGGGGACAGGGATCGCGGCTACACCTTC
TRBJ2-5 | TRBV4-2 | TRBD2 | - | CASSQRAGDLQETQYF | TGTGCCAGCAGCCAGCGAGCGGGGGACCTCCAAGAGACCCAGTACTTC
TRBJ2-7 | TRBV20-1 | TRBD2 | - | CSARVWTSGSFYEQYF | TGCAGTGCTAGGGTTTGGACTAGCGGTTCCTTCTACGAGCAGTACTTC
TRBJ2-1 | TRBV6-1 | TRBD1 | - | CASSSTGTGGYNEQFF | TGTGCCAGCAGCTCTACTGGGACAGGGGGCTACAATGAGCAGTTCTTC
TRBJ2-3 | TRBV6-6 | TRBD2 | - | CASSYSGTSVADTQYF | TGTGCCAGCAGTTACTCCGGGACTAGTGTCGCAGATACGCAGTATTTT
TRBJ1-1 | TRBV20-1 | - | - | CSAREGSMNTEAFF | TGCAGTGCTAGAGAAGGCAGCATGAACACTGAAGCTTTCTTT
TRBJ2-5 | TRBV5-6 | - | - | CASSLASGGETQYF | TGTGCCAGCAGCTTGGCGTCTGGGGGAGAGACCCAGTACTTC
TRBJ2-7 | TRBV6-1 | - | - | CASSLSGHDYEQYF | TGTGCCAGCTCATTGTCCGGACATGACTACGAGCAGTACTTC
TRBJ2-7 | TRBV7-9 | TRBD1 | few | CASNFRDSSEQYF | TGTGCCAGCAACTTCCGGGACAGTAGCGAGCAGTACTTC
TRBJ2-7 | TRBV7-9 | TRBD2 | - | CASSLPMGTSGSYEQYF | TGTGCCAGCAGCTTACCAATGGGGACTAGCGGGAGCTACGAGCAGTACTTC